A selection of T cell receptor beta chains follows, all from one sample in a study of T cell clones after liver transplantation. Using immunoSEQ multiplex PCR, the repertoire was profiled, and TCRdb retains in-frame clones only, with some absent. The table includes tens of thousands of clones, roughly 80% detected once. This specimen consisted of CD4+ T cells from blood, obtained before liver transplant. These TCRs come from a human donor who received a liver transplant. Both conserved end residues are part of each CDR3.

cdr3_aa j_call v_call
CASSPTPGTSGAPRSYEQYF TRBJ2-7 TRBV28
CASSLSSGTYEQYF TRBJ2-7 TRBV7-2
CASSLGQLFSEAFF TRBJ1-1 TRBV5-1
CASSLRGVSGTQYF TRBJ2-5 TRBV7-3
CASSPRTSTGELFF TRBJ2-2 TRBV7-3
CASSRDRYYGYTF TRBJ1-2 TRBV7-2
CASRPPGQGQETQYF TRBJ2-5 TRBV6-1
CASSQDGSGTGELFF TRBJ2-2 TRBV4-3
CASRNIGGQVYGYTF TRBJ1-2 TRBV11-2
CASREDREKTQYF TRBJ2-5 TRBV2
CARPQETQYF TRBJ2-5 TRBV19
CASRTLDPPSPLHF TRBJ1-6 TRBV19
CASTPPRRASGRQETQYF TRBJ2-5 TRBV28
CASSLTVNTEAFF TRBJ1-1 TRBV19
CSVAPGGRGAFF TRBJ1-1 TRBV29-1
CAISDGGLAKNIQYF TRBJ2-4 TRBV10-3
CASRDRGELFF TRBJ2-2 TRBV14
CQVGPQHF TRBJ1-5 TRBV19
CASSLAQADEQYF TRBJ2-7 TRBV7-2
CSARVNTEAFF TRBJ1-1 TRBV20-1
CASSLDKGGYTF TRBJ1-2 TRBV7-9
CAIKWDDETEAFF TRBJ1-1 TRBV10-3
CASSGGLAGAGANVLTF TRBJ2-6 TRBV19
CASKKSGTQETQYF TRBJ2-5 TRBV6-1
CASGAGETQYF TRBJ2-5 TRBV12-5
CASATQGTQYF TRBJ2-5 TRBV9
CASSQYPERNEQFF TRBJ2-1 TRBV4-3
CASSTNWGVGAGRETQYF TRBJ2-5 TRBV5-1
CASSLGPGSYNEQFF TRBJ2-1 TRBV5-4
CASSQDPGSGNEQFF TRBJ2-1 TRBV14
CASRSSGRCTEAFF TRBJ1-1 TRBV12-2
CASSGDFPGGAQYF TRBJ2-5 TRBV19
CASSTYGQGYGYTF TRBJ1-2 TRBV19
CASSINRESNQPQHF TRBJ1-5 TRBV19
CASGQLDRAENTGELFF TRBJ2-2 TRBV12-5
CASRSTGSTQYF TRBJ2-3 TRBV7-2
CASSSRANNYNEQFF TRBJ2-1 TRBV18
CASSLIGTGGENTIYF TRBJ1-3 TRBV5-6
CASSRGEGQPQHF TRBJ1-5 TRBV7-9
CASREGEWEKLFF TRBJ1-4 TRBV28
CASSSWTENNEQFF TRBJ2-1 TRBV6-5
CASTPGVLFGDTQYF TRBJ2-3 TRBV9
CASSVGHRISGNTIYF TRBJ1-3 TRBV9
CASTQGRENIQYF TRBJ2-4 TRBV2
CASSLWLTGVSPLHF TRBJ1-6 TRBV5-1
CASGKTEYQETQYF TRBJ2-5 TRBV2
CASSSALHTQYF TRBJ2-3 TRBV11-3
CASSQERLQPQHF TRBJ1-5 TRBV4-1
CASRIGLHSGNTIYF TRBJ1-3 TRBV5-5
CASSSGTVVGYTF TRBJ1-2 TRBV5-1
CASSPQGSIETQYF TRBJ2-5 TRBV19